Listed below are T cell receptor beta chains from one sample, sequenced in a study of early T cells in non-severe SARS-CoV-2 infection. A single record per CDR3 protein comes from TCRdb applying MiXCR to the 5' RACE reads. The sample records 25,000 to 35,000 distinct CDR3 sequences, roughly 6% being singletons. The sequencing sample was made of whole blood. The receptors derive from an adult who was a healthcare worker with PCR-confirmed SARS-CoV-2 infection or an uninfected control (not recorded which). The CDR3 runs from the conserved cysteine through the conserved F or W. D genes are given only for firm matches. Where a row states a size, it is once, few, many or the class of an expanded clone; other rows omit it.

many TRBJ2-5 TRBD2 TRBV11-3 TGTGCCAGCAGCTTAGCTTCAGCGGGAGACAGGGAGACCCAGTACTTC CASSLASAGDRETQYF
- TRBJ2-3 TRBD2 TRBV6-5 TGTGCCAGCACCTCAAGAAGCGGGGGGCTCCCAGTGGATACGCAGTATTTT CASTSRSGGLPVDTQYF
many TRBJ1-1 - TRBV24-1 TGTGCCACCGCCGGGCTGGGTACTGAAGCTTTCTTT CATAGLGTEAFF
- TRBJ2-2 - TRBV5-1 TGCGCCAGCCTGCCCGGGGGCCGAAGCACCGGGGAGCTGTTTTTT CASLPGGRSTGELFF
- TRBJ1-5 TRBD1 TRBV18 TGTGCCAGCTCATCATTTGGACAGGGTAGCAATCAGCCCCAGCATTTT CASSSFGQGSNQPQHF
many TRBJ2-7 - TRBV7-7 TGTGCCAGCAGCTTAGCTTATGGGTTGTACGAGCAGTACTTC CASSLAYGLYEQYF
- TRBJ2-7 TRBD1 TRBV7-9 TGTGCCAGCAGCTTAGAGAGGGGGCGTTACGAGCAGTACTTC CASSLERGRYEQYF
many TRBJ2-3 TRBD2 TRBV19 TGTGCCAGTAGTTACCGGACTAGCGGGGGTACCACAGATACGCAGTATTTT CASSYRTSGGTTDTQYF
many TRBJ2-1 TRBD2 TRBV10-3 TGTGCCATCAGTGTGATAGCGGGAGGTGACAATGAGCAGTTCTTC CAISVIAGGDNEQFF
many TRBJ1-4 - TRBV5-1 TGCGCCAGCAGCTTCAGAACAACTAATGAAAAACTGTTTTTT CASSFRTTNEKLFF
few TRBJ2-5 - TRBV18 TGTGCCAGCTCACCAAGGAGCACCCAAGAGACCCAGTACTTC CASSPRSTQETQYF
- TRBJ1-5 - TRBV12-3/TRBV12-4 TGTGCCAGCAGTTTGGGGACTAGCAATCAGCCCCAGCATTTT CASSLGTSNQPQHF
few TRBJ2-2 - TRBV7-3 TGTGCCAGCAGCTTAACGTTACGGCCGAACACCGGGGAGCTGTTTTTT CASSLTLRPNTGELFF
many TRBJ2-5 TRBD2 TRBV6-6 TGTGCCAGCAGTTACTCGATTGTAGCGGGAGCGGGAGAGACCCAGTACTTC CASSYSIVAGAGETQYF
many TRBJ1-5 - TRBV7-2 TGTGCCAGCAGCTTAGGGGGCACGGGTCAGCCCCAGCATTTT CASSLGGTGQPQHF
many TRBJ1-6 TRBD1 TRBV3-1 TGTGCCAGCAGCCAGGGGGAGGCGGGACAGGGTATTTCACCCCTCCACTTT CASSQGEAGQGISPLHF
many TRBJ2-3 - TRBV7-2 TGTGCCAGCAGCTTAGTGGCGGGGGCCACAGATACGCAGTATTTT CASSLVAGATDTQYF
many TRBJ1-5 TRBD1 TRBV10-1 TGCGCCAGCAACGGACAGGGGGATCAGCCCCAGCATTTT CASNGQGDQPQHF
many TRBJ2-1 TRBD2 TRBV4-2 TGTGCCAGCAGCCGGCGGGGGATTTACTCCTACAATGAGCAGTTCTTC CASSRRGIYSYNEQFF
many TRBJ2-7 - TRBV20-1 TGCAGTGCTAAATCGGGCCACGAGCAGTACTTC CSAKSGHEQYF
many TRBJ2-7 TRBD1 TRBV7-9 TGTGCCAGCAGCTCTGGGCGAGGGACAGGGGCCTACGAGCAGTACTTC CASSSGRGTGAYEQYF
many TRBJ1-1 - TRBV10-1 TGCGCCGAACCCCGAGGGTGGTCTGAAGCTTTCTTT CAEPRGWSEAFF
many TRBJ1-5 TRBD1 TRBV24-1 TGTGCCACGAGCCCACAGGGGGCGGCTCAGCCCCAGCATTTT CATSPQGAAQPQHF
many TRBJ2-7 - TRBV10-3 TGTGCCATCAGTGAGGCAGGGATGACCTACGAGCAGTACTTC CAISEAGMTYEQYF
medium-sized TRBJ2-6 - TRBV20-1 TGCAGTGCCAAGAGTACTTGGACACCTTCTGGGGCCAACGTCCTGACTTTC CSAKSTWTPSGANVLTF
many TRBJ1-6 - TRBV6-2/TRBV6-3 TGTGCCAGCAGTCCTGACAGTGGATATTCACCCCTCCACTTT CASSPDSGYSPLHF
many TRBJ2-1 - TRBV3-1 TGTGCCAGCAGCCCCAAGATAGGTGTCTTCAACAATGAGCAGTTCTTC CASSPKIGVFNNEQFF
many TRBJ2-7 - TRBV18 TGTGCCAGCTCAATGCAGGGAAAGGACGAGCAGTACTTC CASSMQGKDEQYF
few TRBJ2-7 - TRBV6-2/TRBV6-3 TGTGCCAGCAGGCCCCTGGCCGTCTACGAGCAGTACTTC CASRPLAVYEQYF
- TRBJ2-1 TRBD2 TRBV6-6 TGTGCCAGCAGGTCGGGACTAGCGGGAGACAATGAGCAGTTCTTC CASRSGLAGDNEQFF
many TRBJ2-5 - TRBV18 TGTGCCAGCCTGGACCAAGAGACCCAGTACTTC CASLDQETQYF
many TRBJ1-1 - TRBV7-9 TGTGCCAGCAGCTTAGCCAGGGCGGGCACTGAAGCTTTCTTT CASSLARAGTEAFF
many TRBJ2-7 - TRBV10-3 TGTGCCATCCTGGACTTAGCCACGTACGAGCAGTACTTC CAILDLATYEQYF
few TRBJ1-2 - TRBV6-5 TGTGCCAGCAGCTTCTCCGACCGTGCGAGCCGCTACACCTTC CASSFSDRASRYTF
many TRBJ2-1 - TRBV7-9 TGTGCCAGCAGCCCTCGCAAAGGGGGGCCCTACAATGAGCAGTTCTTC CASSPRKGGPYNEQFF
many TRBJ2-1 - TRBV7-2 TGTGCCAGCAGCTTAGAGGGAGTGTCCTACAATGAGCAGTTCTTC CASSLEGVSYNEQFF
- TRBJ2-1 - TRBV5-4 TGTGCCAGCAGCTTGGGACTAAAAAACCGGGACACGAAACATGATGAGCAGTTCTTC CASSLGLKNRDTKHDEQFF
many TRBJ2-5 - TRBV6-2/TRBV6-3 TGTGCCAGCAGTTTTGCATTTCCGGCGGAGACCCAGTACTTC CASSFAFPAETQYF
many TRBJ2-1 TRBD2 TRBV11-1 TGTGCCAGCAGCATGCTAGCGGGGGGTATTAAGGATGAGCAGTTCTTC CASSMLAGGIKDEQFF
medium-sized TRBJ2-6 TRBD1 TRBV29-1 TGCAGCGTTGAAGTGGGCAGGGGGACCGGGGCCAACGTCCTGACTTTC CSVEVGRGTGANVLTF
many TRBJ2-7 - TRBV2 TGTGCCAGCAGAGGTTACGAGCAGTACTTC CASRGYEQYF
few TRBJ1-1 - TRBV7-9 TGTGCCAGCAGCTTAAGGGAGGGACCGGACACTGAAGCTTTCTTT CASSLREGPDTEAFF
many TRBJ1-1 TRBD1 TRBV12-3/TRBV12-4 TGTGCCAGCAGCACGGACAGGGGGGGTATCACTGAAGCTTTCTTT CASSTDRGGITEAFF
- TRBJ2-5 - TRBV18 TGTGCCAGCTCAACGATTAGTTTTTCCGAGGAAGAGACCCAGTACTTC CASSTISFSEEETQYF
many TRBJ2-7 TRBD2 TRBV5-8 TGTGCCAGCAGCGAGGGACTAGTGTTCGAGCAGTACTTC CASSEGLVFEQYF
many TRBJ1-5 - TRBV6-5 TGTGCCAGCAGTTACTCATGGGGTAATCAGCCCCAGCATTTT CASSYSWGNQPQHF
medium-sized TRBJ2-1 TRBD2 TRBV9 TGTGCCAGCAGCGTCGCGGGGGGCCTGTCCTACAATGAGCAGTTCTTC CASSVAGGLSYNEQFF